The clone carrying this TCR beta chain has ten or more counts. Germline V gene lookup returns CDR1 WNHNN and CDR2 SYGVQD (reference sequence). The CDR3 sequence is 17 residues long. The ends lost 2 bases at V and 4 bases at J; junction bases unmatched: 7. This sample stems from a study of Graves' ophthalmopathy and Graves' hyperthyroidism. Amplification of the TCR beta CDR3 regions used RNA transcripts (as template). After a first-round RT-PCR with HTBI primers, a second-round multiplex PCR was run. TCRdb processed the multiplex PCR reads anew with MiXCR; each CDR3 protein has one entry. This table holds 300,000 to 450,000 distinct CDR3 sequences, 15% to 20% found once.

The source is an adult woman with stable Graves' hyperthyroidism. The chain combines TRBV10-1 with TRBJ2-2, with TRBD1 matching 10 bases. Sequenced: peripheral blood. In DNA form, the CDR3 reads TGCGCCAGCAGTGAGCGTGACAGGGGGCTTGGCACCGGGGAGCTGTTTTTT. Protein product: CASSERDRGLGTGELFF.